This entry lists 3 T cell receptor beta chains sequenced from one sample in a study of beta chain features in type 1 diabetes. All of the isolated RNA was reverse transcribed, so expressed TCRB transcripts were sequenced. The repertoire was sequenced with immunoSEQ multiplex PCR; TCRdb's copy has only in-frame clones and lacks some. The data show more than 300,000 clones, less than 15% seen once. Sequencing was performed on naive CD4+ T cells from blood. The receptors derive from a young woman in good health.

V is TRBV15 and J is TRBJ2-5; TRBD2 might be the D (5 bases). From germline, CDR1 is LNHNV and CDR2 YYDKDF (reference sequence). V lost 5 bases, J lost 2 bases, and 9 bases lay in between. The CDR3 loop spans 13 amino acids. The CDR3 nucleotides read TGTGCCACCAGCCCCGGGGTTCAAGAGACCCAGTACTTC. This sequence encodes CATSPGVQETQYF.

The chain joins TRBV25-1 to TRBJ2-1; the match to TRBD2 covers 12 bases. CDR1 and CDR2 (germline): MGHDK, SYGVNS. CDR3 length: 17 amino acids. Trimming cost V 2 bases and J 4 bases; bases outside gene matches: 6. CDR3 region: CASSELRTSGTYNEQFF. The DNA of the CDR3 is TGTGCCAGCAGTGAACTGAGGACTAGCGGGACTTACAATGAGCAGTTCTTC.

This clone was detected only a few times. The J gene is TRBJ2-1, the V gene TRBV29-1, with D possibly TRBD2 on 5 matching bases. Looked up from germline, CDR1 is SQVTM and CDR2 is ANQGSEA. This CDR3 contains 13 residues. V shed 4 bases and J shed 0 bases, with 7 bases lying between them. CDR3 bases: TGCAGCGTTGGGAGGAGCTCCTACAATGAGCAGTTCTTC. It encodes CSVGRSSYNEQFF.